Below are 5 T cell receptor beta chains sequenced from a single sample in a study of T-cell memory formation after mild COVID-19. Via MiXCR, TCRdb re-called the 5' RACE reads, giving one row per CDR3 protein. The data contain 200,000 to 300,000 distinct CDR3 sequences, approximately 9% of them singletons. The specimen sequenced was PBMCs or a T cell subset sorted from them (not recorded which). The receptors originated from a man between 18 and 29 years old who had mild COVID-19 (a few samples of this study predate the infection). Cell type and time point are not known.

This chain uses TRBV29-1 with TRBJ2-3; TRBD2 is a possible D gene (5 bases). Germline V CDR1 and CDR2: SQVTM, ANQGSEA. The CDR3 loop spans 13 amino acids. V was cut by 4 bases and J by 4 bases, with 12 bases left in between. The CDR3 nucleotides read TGCAGCGTTGTGGCGACTATTGCAGATACGCAGTATTTT. It yields the protein CSVVATIADTQYF.

The V call is TRBV18, the J call TRBJ1-1, with D possibly being TRBD1 (5 bases). The CDR3 contains 14 residues. Trimming shortened V by 0 bases and J by 8 bases, and 13 bases separated the two germline ends. Germline CDR1 and CDR2: KGHSH and LQKENI. The CDR3 bases are TGTGCCAGCTCACCACCCACCCAGGGCGAAGAAGCTTTCTTT. The encoded protein is CASSPPTQGEEAFF.

The chain carries TRBV7-3 and TRBJ2-2, with D maybe TRBD2 (5 bases). There are 15 residues in the CDR3. CDR1 and CDR2 from the germline V gene are SGHTA and FQGTGA. Trimming took 4 bases from V and 6 from J, leaving 15 bases between them. This CDR3 is CASSSRIARAGELFF. As DNA, the CDR3 is TGTGCCAGCAGCTCTCGTATAGCGAGGGCCGGGGAGCTGTTTTTT. Drawing the rest from reference TRBV7-3 and TRBJ2-2, the complete variable domain is GAGVSQTPSNKVTEKGKYVELRCDPISGHTALYWYRQSLGQGPEFLIYFQGTGAADDSGLPNDRFFAVRPEGSVSTLKIQRTERGDSAVYLCASSSRIARAGELFFGEGSRLTVL.

This clonotype has only a few counts. The V gene is TRBV5-8, the J gene TRBJ2-2, with D possibly TRBD2 on 5 matching bases. Germline CDR1 is SGHTS and CDR2 is YDEGEE. The CDR3 is 16 amino acids. Trimming removed 0 bases at V and 2 bases at J, with 11 bases between. For the CDR3, the DNA is TGTGCCAGCAGCTTGGTACGAGGGCGAAACACCGGGGAGCTGTTTTTT. It codes for CASSLVRGRNTGELFF.

This sequence joins TRBV20-1 and TRBJ1-1, with D possibly matching TRBD1 (5 bases). The CDR3 is made up of 12 amino acids. The V end was cut by 6 bases, the J end by 3 bases, with 11 bases between. Germline CDR1 is DFQATT and CDR2 is SNEGSKA (reference sequence). In DNA, the CDR3 is TGCAGTGCCAAACGGGGGGACACTGAAGCTTTCTTT. Protein product: CSAKRGDTEAFF.